The T cell receptor beta chain under discussion was sequenced for a study of Graves' ophthalmopathy and Graves' hyperthyroidism. About the research overall: Untreated patients at initial diagnosis provided peripheral blood. Study-level findings and limits: A model built from 13 signatures distinguished ophthalmopathy from stable hyperthyroidism with 87.88% sensitivity and approximately 82% specificity. Blood shared most expanded thyroid clonotypes above 0.001 frequency.

Ten or more counts support this clonotype. What it binds is unknown. Clinical symptoms and serum thyroxine were used for diagnosis; TRAb, thyroid ultrasound and orbital computed tomography were also relied on. RNA transcripts yielded amplified TCR beta CDR3 regions. An initial RT-PCR round employing HTBI primers preceded a second-round multiplex PCR. One entry per CDR3 protein, called by TCRdb with MiXCR from the multiplex PCR reads. The data show a few hundred thousand distinct CDR3 sequences, 15% seen once. The CDR3 consists of 15 residues. From germline, CDR1 is MNHEY and CDR2 SVGEGT. Trimming pared 0 bases from V and 5 bases from J, leaving 11 bases between.

V and J are TRBV6-2 or TRBV6-3 and TRBJ2-4; D gene ambiguous. The clonotype originates from a woman in her late teens or twenties with stable Graves' hyperthyroidism. The specimen sequenced was peripheral blood. As DNA, the CDR3 is TGTGCCAGCAGTTACTCGATGGCCACAGAAAACATTCAGTACTTC. Its translation: CASSYSMATENIQYF.